The 24 T cell receptor beta chains below come from one sample, sequenced in a study of technical replicates of blood from a few donors. Sequencing was performed with immunoSEQ multiplex PCR; in TCRdb, only in-frame clones are kept and a portion is missing. The sample lists tens of thousands of clones; about nine tenths were seen once. The sequencing sample was made of PBMCs. These receptors were taken from a human donor in good health. Some clones in this sample may be carry-over from other donors' samples.

The rearrangement links TRBV29-1 to TRBJ1-2, with 9 bases lining up with TRBD1. The trim removed 7 bases at V and 8 bases at J, leaving 8 bases unmatched. CDR3 length: 12 residues. The germline V gene encodes CDR1 SQVTM and CDR2 ANQGSEA. This CDR3 reads CSGLQGAKGYTF. CDR3 sequence (DNA): TGCAGCGGCCTACAGGGGGCGAAAGGCTACACCTTC.

The chain links TRBV4-2 to TRBJ1-5, with unresolved D. Trimming shortened V by 1 base and J by 6 bases, and 13 bases separated the two germline ends. CDR1 is LGHNA, CDR2 YNFKEQ, per germline. The CDR3 sequence is 15 residues long. The CDR3 DNA sequence: TGTGCCAGCAGCCAAGGGTGGGAGGTGAGTCAGCCCCAGCATTTT. Amino acid sequence: CASSQGWEVSQPQHF.

The rearrangement links TRBV6-6 to TRBJ1-2; 7 nucleotides match TRBD1. Germline V CDR1 and CDR2: MNHNY, SVGAGI (reference sequence). V lost 5 bases to trimming and J lost 8 bases; unmatched junction nucleotides: 8. CDR3 length: 13 amino acids. The DNA of the CDR3 is TGTGCCAGCAGTCAAAACAGGGGCTGGGGCTACACCTTC. This gives the protein CASSQNRGWGYTF.

The chain joins TRBV10-3 to TRBJ1-3; a weak D match, TRBD1 (6 bases). The CDR3 is 13 amino acids. V shed 10 bases and J shed 2 bases, with 12 bases lying between them. The germline V gene encodes CDR1 ENHRY and CDR2 SYGVKD. CDR3 sequence: CASTGFTGNTIYF. The DNA for the CDR3 is TGTGCCAGTACAGGGTTCACTGGAAACACCATATATTTT.

The chain carries TRBV5-1 and TRBJ2-5, with 12 bases fitting TRBD2. V was pared by 7 bases and J by 5 bases, with 9 bases of the junction left unmatched. Per the germline V gene, CDR1 is SGHRS and CDR2 is YFSETQ. The CDR3 has 15 residues. The CDR3: CASQPRLAGDETQYF. CDR3 nucleotide sequence: TGCGCCAGCCAACCCAGACTAGCGGGAGATGAGACCCAGTACTTC.

The J gene is TRBJ2-7, the V gene TRBV19, with a weak D call TRBD1 (5 bases). Germline lookup yields CDR1 LNHDA and CDR2 SQIVND (reference sequence). Trimming shortened V by 7 bases and J by 0 bases, and 10 bases separated the two germline ends. CDR3 size: 13 residues. CDR3: CASNSQDSYEQYF. The CDR3, as DNA: TGTGCCAGTAACTCACAGGACTCCTACGAGCAGTACTTC. Drawing the rest from reference TRBV19 and TRBJ2-7, the complete variable domain is DGGITQSPKYLFRKEGQNVTLSCEQNLNHDAMYWYRQDPGQGLRLIYYSQIVNDFQKGDIAEGYSVSREKKESFPLTVTSAQKNPTAFYLCASNSQDSYEQYFGPGTRLTVT.

The chain is built from TRBV7-9 and TRBJ2-7; 9 nucleotides line up with TRBD1. Germline V gene lookup returns CDR1 SEHNR and CDR2 FQNEAQ (reference sequence). V dropped 5 bases and J dropped 6; count of bases not matched to a gene: 11. This CDR3 has 15 residues. CDR3 residues: CASSANRGLVGEQYF. DNA of the CDR3: TGTGCCAGCAGCGCAAACAGGGGGCTCGTAGGCGAGCAGTACTTC. Based on the CDR3 plus reference TRBV7-9 and TRBJ2-7, the full variable domain is DTGVSQNPRHKITKRGQNVTFRCDPISEHNRLYWYRQTLGQGPEFLTYFQNEAQLEKSRLLSDRFSAERPKGSFSTLEIQRTEQGDSAMYLCASSANRGLVGEQYFGPGTRLTVT.

V gene TRBV5-6 combines with J gene TRBJ2-3, with a possible D match to TRBD2 (5 bases). The length of the CDR3 is 16 residues. The germline V gene encodes CDR1 SGHDT and CDR2 YYEEEE. V was pared by 0 bases and J by 0 bases, with 11 bases between. Here the CDR3 DNA reads TGTGCCAGCAGCTTGGAATTCGGCGGGAGCACAGATACGCAGTATTTT. Translating it yields CASSLEFGGSTDTQYF. The variable domain in full, with the rest retrieved from reference TRBV5-6 and TRBJ2-3, is DAGVTQSPTHLIKTRGQQVTLRCSPKSGHDTVSWYQQALGQGPQFIFQYYEEEERQRGNFPDRFSGHQFPNYSSELNVNALLLGDSALYLCASSLEFGGSTDTQYFGPGTRLTVL.

This chain connects TRBV28 to TRBJ2-3; a possible D gene is TRBD2 (6 bases). CDR3 size: 14 residues. The germline V gene encodes CDR1 MDHEN and CDR2 SYDVKM. With 3 bases removed from V and 5 bases from J, the gap between germline ends came to 12 bases. CDR3 loop: CASSFRSSVDTQYF. DNA of the CDR3: TGTGCCAGCAGTTTCCGGTCTAGCGTAGATACGCAGTATTTT.

The chain is built from TRBV11-2 and TRBJ1-1; unclear D gene. The CDR3 runs to 12 residues. Trimming removed 5 bases at V and 4 bases at J, with 8 bases between. Germline V CDR1 and CDR2: SGHAT, FQNNGV. For the CDR3, the DNA is TGTGCCAGCAGCAAAGCAGGCACTGAAGCTTTCTTT. Translating it yields CASSKAGTEAFF.

J is TRBJ1-2 and V is TRBV2; 7 bases are a match to TRBD1. V was pared by 3 bases and J by 4 bases, with 8 bases of the junction left unmatched. Germline CDR1 SNHLY, CDR2 FYNNEI. CDR3 length: 15 residues. Here the CDR3 DNA reads TGTGCCAGCAGTGAGTCGGAGGCAGGGGGCTATGGCTACACCTTC. It translates to CASSESEAGGYGYTF.

The chain carries TRBV6-1 and TRBJ1-1; TRBD1 is a possible D gene (6 bases). The V and J ends lost 8 bases and 1 base respectively, with 11 bases between them. The CDR3 is made up of 13 amino acids. Looked up from germline, CDR1 is MNHNS and CDR2 is SASEGT. The CDR3 is CASQRQANTEAFF. DNA for the CDR3: TGTGCCAGCCAACGACAGGCGAACACTGAAGCTTTCTTT.

The V and J genes are TRBV19 and TRBJ1-1, with D tentatively TRBD1 (6 bases). Germline V gene data show CDR1 as LNHDA and CDR2 as SQIVND (reference sequence). Deletions cut 6 bases from V and 1 base from J, with 18 bases between. The CDR3 spans 16 residues. CDR3 DNA sequence: TGTGCCAGTAGGAAGGACAGCACATCGTCGAACACTGAAGCTTTCTTT. It codes for CASRKDSTSSNTEAFF.

In DNA form, the CDR3 reads TGTGCCAGCAGTCTGGGACACTACGAGCAGTACTTC. This translates into CASSLGHYEQYF. This rearrangement joins TRBV25-1 to TRBJ2-7; perhaps TRBD1 as D (6 bases). The CDR3 covers 12 residues. Trimming shortened V by 5 bases and J by 3 bases, and 8 bases separated the two germline ends. Germline V gene sequence: CDR1 MGHDK, CDR2 SYGVNS.

The chain has TRBV6-5 and TRBJ2-1, with 13 bases lining up with TRBD2. From germline, CDR1 is MNHEY and CDR2 SVGAGI. The V gene end was trimmed by 6 bases and the J gene end by 8 bases; junction bases not matched to a gene: 4. This CDR3 has 14 amino acids. In DNA, the CDR3 is TGTGCCAGCAGACAGACTAGCGGGAGGCATGAGCAGTTCTTC. This codes for CASRQTSGRHEQFF.

V and J are TRBV5-1 and TRBJ2-1; 10 nucleotides align to TRBD2. The J segment lost 4 bases and the V segment lost 1 base, leaving 2 bases of the junction unmatched. In germline, CDR1 is SGHRS, CDR2 YFSETQ. The CDR3 length is 15 residues. This CDR3 reads CASSLQLAGYNEQFF. DNA for the CDR3: TGCGCCAGCAGCTTGCAACTAGCGGGGTACAATGAGCAGTTCTTC.

CDR3 nucleotide sequence: TGTGCCAGCAGCTTAGACGGGGGGACAGATACGCAGTATTTT. It codes for CASSLDGGTDTQYF. The genes are TRBV11-3 and TRBJ2-3; 7 nucleotides align to TRBD2. Trimming removed 0 bases from V and 3 bases from J; junction bases left unmatched: 0. The CDR3 has 14 amino acids. Germline values: CDR1 SGHNT, CDR2 YENEEA.

The chain combines TRBV5-1 with TRBJ2-2; D not certain. Germline V gives CDR1 SGHRS, CDR2 YFSETQ. The CDR3 spans 15 residues. The ends were cut back, 4 bases at V and 7 bases at J, with 17 bases in the middle. The CDR3 region is CASSPINAQIGELFF. DNA for the CDR3: TGCGCCAGCAGCCCTATAAATGCGCAAATCGGGGAGCTGTTTTTT.

This chain links TRBV6-5 with TRBJ2-1; 9 nucleotides agree with TRBD1. The V gene end was trimmed by 4 bases and the J gene end by 9 bases; junction bases not matched to a gene: 7. Germline V gene data show CDR1 as MNHEY and CDR2 as SVGAGI. This CDR3 contains 14 residues. As DNA, the CDR3 is TGTGCCAGCAGTTTCAACAGGGGGCAGAGTGAGCAGTTCTTC. This sequence encodes CASSFNRGQSEQFF.

The chain joins TRBV5-1 to TRBJ1-2; D is perhaps TRBD1 (5 bases). The CDR3 contains 14 residues. Trimming took off 0 bases at V and 4 bases at J, with 10 bases between the two ends. CDR1 is SGHRS, CDR2 YFSETQ, per germline. Here the CDR3 DNA reads TGCGCCAGCAGCTTGGAAGGGGATGGCTATGGCTACACCTTC. Residues: CASSLEGDGYGYTF. Variable domain in full (rest from reference TRBV5-1 and TRBJ1-2): KAGVTQTPRYLIKTRGQQVTLSCSPISGHRSVSWYQQTPGQGLQFLFEYFSETQRNKGNFPGRFSGRQFSNSRSEMNVSTLELGDSALYLCASSLEGDGYGYTFGSGTRLTVV.

V and J are TRBV7-7 and TRBJ2-7, with D maybe TRBD1 (5 bases). The CDR3 contains 13 residues. Germline V lookup: CDR1 SSHAT, CDR2 FNYEAQ (reference sequence). Deletions cut 0 bases from V and 5 bases from J, with 8 bases between. CDR3 nucleotides: TGTGCCAGCAGCTTAGCAAAGGGGAACGAGCAGTACTTC. This translates into CASSLAKGNEQYF.

The chain uses TRBV28 and TRBJ1-2; D uncertain. The CDR3 sequence is 13 residues long. Germline CDR1 reads MDHEN; CDR2 reads SYDVKM. Trimming removed 2 bases from V and 8 bases from J, with 12 bases in between. The CDR3 here is CASSLGLPGGYTF. The CDR3 DNA reads TGTGCCAGCAGTTTAGGCCTACCGGGGGGCTACACCTTC.

This sequence joins TRBV4-1 and TRBJ2-1, with 8 bases lining up with TRBD2. The germline gives CDR1 MGHRA, CDR2 YSYEKL. V dropped 3 bases and J dropped 5; count of bases not matched to a gene: 9. The length of the CDR3 is 16 residues. The CDR3 nucleotides read TGCGCCAGCAGCCACCCCTTAGCCGGGAGGGACAATGAGCAGTTCTTC. Its protein is CASSHPLAGRDNEQFF.

The rearrangement joins TRBV7-9 to TRBJ2-3; 8 bases line up with TRBD1. V lost 4 bases, J lost 2 bases, and 5 bases stayed unmatched. The CDR3 is 15 amino acids. Germline CDR1 reads SEHNR; CDR2 reads FQNEAQ (reference sequence). The CDR3 is CASSSTGGHTDTQYF. CDR3 DNA: TGTGCCAGCAGCTCAACAGGGGGACACACAGATACGCAGTATTTT.